The entry below gives a single TCR beta chain sequence along with its context. Its antigen is not identified. Trimming stripped 2 bases from V and 5 bases from J, with 15 bases between. The CDR3 has 14 residues. Germline V CDR1 and CDR2: GTSNPN, SVGIG (reference sequence). This sample is part of a study of beta chain features in type 1 diabetes. Across the study: Across all samples, approximately 99 million sorted cells were examined.

The investigators reverse transcribed all of the isolated RNA, so they sequenced expressed TCRB transcripts. Clones were read by immunoSEQ multiplex PCR, and TCRdb kept only the in-frame ones, dropping some. This sample has 250,000 or so clones; about 70% occur once, and the top ten carry 0.053%. Study-wide results and caveats: Patients with type 1 diabetes carried fewer insertions and had more deletions at their VDJ junctions. Patients with Type 1 diabetes showed moderately but significantly shorter TCRB CDR3s in all four CD4+ subsets.

Populations obtained by sorting all exceeded 95% purity. The receptor was derived from a young man in good health. Sample: naive CD4+ T cells from blood. V usage is TRBV30 and J usage is TRBJ1-1, with unresolved D. The CDR3 is CAWSLSASRTEAFF. The CDR3 nucleotides are TGTGCCTGGAGTCTATCGGCTTCCAGGACTGAAGCTTTCTTT.